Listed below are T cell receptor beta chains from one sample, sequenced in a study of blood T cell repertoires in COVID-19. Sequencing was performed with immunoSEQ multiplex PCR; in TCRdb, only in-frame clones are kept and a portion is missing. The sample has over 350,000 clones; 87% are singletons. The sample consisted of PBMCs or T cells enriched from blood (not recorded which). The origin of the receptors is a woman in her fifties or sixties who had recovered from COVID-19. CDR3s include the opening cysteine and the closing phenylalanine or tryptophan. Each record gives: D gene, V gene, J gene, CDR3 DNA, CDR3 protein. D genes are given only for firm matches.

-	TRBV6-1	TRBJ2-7	TGTGCCAGCAGTGAAGTGGCTTACGAGCAGTACTTC	CASSEVAYEQYF
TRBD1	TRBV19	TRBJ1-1	TGTGCCAGTAGTACCCCCCGACAGGGAAACACTGAAGCTTTCTTT	CASSTPRQGNTEAFF
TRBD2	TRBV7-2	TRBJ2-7	TGTGCCAGCAGCCCCCCCCCTAGCGGGGGTGGATACGAGCAGTACTTC	CASSPPPSGGGYEQYF
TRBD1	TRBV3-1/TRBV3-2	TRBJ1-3	TGTGCCAGCAGCCAGAACCCGACAGGGTCCGGAAACACCATATATTTT	CASSQNPTGSGNTIYF
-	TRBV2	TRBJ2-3	TGTGCCAGCAGACCGACCCTCCGAGGTACGCAGTATTTT	CASRPTLRGTQYF
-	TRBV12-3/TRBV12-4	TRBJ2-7	TGTGCCAGCAGCTTTGGGCCCTACGAGCAGTACTTC	CASSFGPYEQYF
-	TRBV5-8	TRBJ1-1	TGTGCCAGCAGCTTGGCCAGGTACTCTGAAGCTTTCTTT	CASSLARYSEAFF
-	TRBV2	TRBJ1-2	TGTGCCACCTCTGGGGGGGGTTATGGCTACACCTTC	CATSGGGYGYTF
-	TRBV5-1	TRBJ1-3	TGCGCCAGCAGCTTGGGAGGCCGAGACTCTGGAAACACCATATATTTT	CASSLGGRDSGNTIYF
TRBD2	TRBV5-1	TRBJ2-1	TGCGCCAGCAGCCCCCGCACAGTACCGAGCGGGAGCTCCTACAATGAGCAGTTCTTC	CASSPRTVPSGSSYNEQFF
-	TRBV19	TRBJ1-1	TGTGCCAGTAGTATTAATCGGGGGGCTGAAGCTTTCTTT	CASSINRGAEAFF
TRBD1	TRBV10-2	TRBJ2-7	TGCGCCAGCAGCTCGACAGGGTACGAGCAGTACTTC	CASSSTGYEQYF
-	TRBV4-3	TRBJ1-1	TGCGCCAGCAGCCGCGTCATGAACACTGAAGCTTTCTTT	CASSRVMNTEAFF